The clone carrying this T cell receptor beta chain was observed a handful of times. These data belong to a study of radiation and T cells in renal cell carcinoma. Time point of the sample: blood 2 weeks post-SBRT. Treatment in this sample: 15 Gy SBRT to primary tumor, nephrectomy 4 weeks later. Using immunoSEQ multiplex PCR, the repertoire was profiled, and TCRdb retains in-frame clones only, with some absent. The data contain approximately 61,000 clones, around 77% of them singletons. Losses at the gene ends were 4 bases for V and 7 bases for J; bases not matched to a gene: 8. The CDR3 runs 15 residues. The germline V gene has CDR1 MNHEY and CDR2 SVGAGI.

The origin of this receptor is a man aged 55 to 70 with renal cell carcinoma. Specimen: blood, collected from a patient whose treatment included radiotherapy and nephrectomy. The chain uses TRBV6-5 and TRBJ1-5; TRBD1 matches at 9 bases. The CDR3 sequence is CASSSAGQGIQPQHF. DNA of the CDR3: TGTGCCAGCAGTTCAGCGGGACAGGGTATACAGCCCCAGCATTTT.